These 28 T cell receptor beta chains originate from one sample sequenced in a study of glioma-infiltrating T cells. Using RNA template, CDR3s of TCR alpha and beta were amplified with iRepertoire arm-PCR. TCRdb used MiXCR to reprocess the multiplex PCR reads, holding one entry per CDR3 protein. In the table there are about 22,000 distinct CDR3 sequences, around 23% of which are singletons. The sample taken for sequencing was glioma tissue, nonneoplastic brain tissue, or PBMCs (not recorded which). The receptors derive from a human donor with low-grade glioma or glioblastoma, undergoing nonglioma brain surgery, or in good health (not recorded which).

Concerning this clonotype: This may come from a read error, since a much larger clone is one base off. The rearrangement joins TRBV7-6 to TRBJ1-1; no firm D call. CDR3 size: 13 residues. CDR1 and CDR2 from the germline V gene are SGHVS and FNYEAQ. The DNA of the CDR3 is TGTGCTAGCAGCTTTCGGGAGAACACTGGAGCTTTCTTT. Its translation: CASSFRENTGAFF.

Of note for this clonotype: Possible read error: a much larger clone is one base away. The chain joins TRBV6-2 or TRBV6-3 to TRBJ1-1; D is ambiguous. V dropped 7 bases and J dropped 2 bases, with 11 bases sitting between them. Germline V gene data show CDR1 as MNHEY and CDR2 as SVGEGT. This CDR3 is 13 amino acids long. The CDR3: CASTCRRNTEAFF. As DNA, the CDR3 is TGTGCCAGCACTTGCCGGAGAAACACTGAAGCTTTCTTT.

As for this clonotype: The junction and the germline gene differ at one end; a read error may be behind it. V gene TRBV27 combines with J gene TRBJ1-2, with D hard to call. Germline values: CDR1 MNHEY, CDR2 SMNVEV (reference sequence). The CDR3 covers 13 residues. CDR3: CASSSRLDYDYTF. In DNA, the CDR3 is TGTGCCAGCAGTTCACGGTTAGACTATGACTACACCTTC.

This clonotype has a count of ten or more. This chain joins TRBV4-3 and TRBJ2-2; the D is unclear. There are 14 residues in the CDR3. Trimming pared 0 bases from V and 1 base from J, leaving 3 bases between. CDR1 LGHNA and CDR2 YSLEER come from the germline V gene. CDR3 amino acids: CASSQEGNTGELFF. CDR3 DNA: TGCGCCAGCAGCCAAGAGGGGAACACCGGGGAGCTGTTTTTT.

This clonotype was recorded once. A much larger clone is a single base away; this may be a read error. This chain joins TRBV7-9 and TRBJ2-7; 8 bases are shared with TRBD1. The CDR3 has 14 residues. Germline lookup yields CDR1 SEHNR and CDR2 FQNEAQ (reference sequence). V was pared by 8 bases and J by 4 bases, with 10 bases of the junction left unmatched. The CDR3 bases are TGTGCCAGCGGCGGCCTGGACAGGGTTTACGAGCAGTACTTC. It specifies CASGGLDRVYEQYF.

As for this clonotype: This may be a read error, as it is one base from a much larger clone. The V gene is TRBV20-1, the J gene TRBJ2-7; the D call may be TRBD1 or TRBD2 (5 bases each). The CDR3 contains 11 residues. From germline, CDR1 is DFQATT and CDR2 SNEGSKA (reference sequence). The CDR3: CSAPGTYERYF. CDR3 bases: TGCAGTGCCCCCGGGACCTACGAGCGGTACTTC.

Note on this clonotype: A much larger clone is a single base away; this may be a read error. The rearrangement links TRBV28 to TRBJ2-7, with D unresolved. The CDR3 has 14 residues. CDR1 is MDHEN and CDR2 is SYDVKM in the germline V gene. Trimming shortened V by 6 bases and J by 4 bases, and 16 bases separated the two germline ends. The DNA of the CDR3 is TGTGCCAGCAGCCACGAGTCAATTTCTTACGAGCAGTACTTC. Amino acids: CASSHESISYEQYF.

Only a few counts were recorded for this clonotype. V gene TRBV18 combines with J gene TRBJ2-1, with TRBD1 matching over 8 bases. Germline loops: CDR1 KGHSH, CDR2 LQKENI. The J segment lost 7 bases and the V segment lost 3 bases, leaving 11 bases of the junction unmatched. This CDR3 comprises 16 residues. CDR3 residues: CASSPPRQGIENEQFF. The DNA of the CDR3 is TGTGCCAGCTCACCCCCGAGACAGGGGATAGAGAATGAGCAGTTCTTC.

This clonotype was recorded many times. CDR3 sequence (DNA): TGTGCCAGCAGTTCCCCCCAAGGAAATGAGCAGTTCTTC. Residues: CASSSPQGNEQFF. The rearrangement uses TRBV28 and TRBJ2-1; D is unclear. The CDR3 covers 13 residues. Germline CDR1 and CDR2: MDHEN and SYDVKM. The V gene lost 4 bases and the J gene lost 7 bases, with 11 bases spanning the gap.

A remark on this clonotype: The junction shows a germline mismatch at one end, possibly a read error. This chain uses TRBV27 with TRBJ1-6; the D is unclear. Per the germline V gene, CDR1 is MNHEY and CDR2 is SMNVEV (reference sequence). This CDR3 has 13 amino acids. In DNA, the CDR3 is TGTGCCAGCACCGCAGCCTGGAATTCACCCCTTCACTTT. Translation gives CASTAAWNSPLHF.

Concerning this clonotype itself: A much larger clone sits a single nucleotide away, making a read error possible. The CDR3 spells CASSYSEARSYKQYF. The CDR3 region has the DNA TGTGCCAGCAGTTACTCGGAAGCACGTTCCTACAAGCAGTACTTC. The chain couples TRBV6-2 or TRBV6-3 to TRBJ2-7, with D uncertain. This CDR3 has 15 amino acids. Germline loops: CDR1 MNHEY, CDR2 SVGEGT.

There are many counts of this clonotype. The J gene is TRBJ2-3, the V gene TRBV3-1; either TRBD1 or TRBD2 may fit D (6 bases each). Looked up from germline, CDR1 is LGHDT and CDR2 is YNNKEL (reference sequence). CDR3 length: 17 residues. Trimming removed 9 bases from V and 5 bases from J, with 27 bases in between. The CDR3 sequence: CASTERRGAGVVDTQYF. The DNA of the CDR3 is TGTGCCAGTACAGAACGAAGGGGGGCCGGGGTAGTAGATACGCAGTATTTT.

This chain joins TRBV6-1 and TRBJ2-5, with D perhaps given as TRBD1 or TRBD2 (5 bases each). Trimming cost V 7 bases and J 5 bases, with 11 bases left between them. This CDR3 is built from 12 residues. Germline V gene lookup returns CDR1 MNHNS and CDR2 SASEGT. The CDR3 sequence is CASMGTPETQYF. DNA of the CDR3: TGTGCCAGCATGGGGACCCCCGAGACCCAGTACTTC.

This chain uses TRBV6-1 with TRBJ1-1; D remains ambiguous. Trimming left V 9 bases short and J 4 bases short, with 6 bases between. CDR3 length: 10 residues. Germline loops: CDR1 MNHNS, CDR2 SASEGT. In DNA form, the CDR3 reads TGTGCCAGAACGACCACTGAAGCTTTCTTT. Translated: CARTTTEAFF.

By share of the sample, this clonotype is medium-sized. The CDR3 region has the DNA TGTGCCAGTTCCCGGACTGACAACTATGGCTACACCTTC. Its translation is CASSRTDNYGYTF. J is TRBJ1-2 and V is TRBV19; D call uncertain. The CDR3 contains 13 residues. The germline V gene has CDR1 LNHDA and CDR2 SQIVND (reference sequence). Between the trimmed V and J ends, which lost 8 bases and 2 bases, there was a span of 12 bases. Together with reference TRBV19 and TRBJ1-2, the CDR3 gives the full variable domain: DGGITQSPKYLFRKEGQNVTLSCEQNLNHDAMYWYRQDPGQGLRLIYYSQIVNDFQKGDIAEGYSVSREKKESFPLTVTSAQKNPTAFYLCASSRTDNYGYTFGSGTRLTVV.

The sample holds one count of this clonotype. V gene TRBV7-6 combines with J gene TRBJ2-3; 14 nucleotides agree with TRBD2. The CDR3 loop spans 16 amino acids. Germline V gene lookup returns CDR1 SGHVS and CDR2 FNYEAQ. The V and J ends lost 5 bases and 4 bases, in that order; junction bases with no gene match: 5. The CDR3 DNA is TGTGCCAGCAGCCCCCGACTAGCGGGGGGGCCAGATACGCAGTATTTT. Translation: CASSPRLAGGPDTQYF.

In this sample, this clonotype turned up many times. The gene calls are TRBV2 and TRBJ2-3; 11 bases agree with TRBD2. The CDR3 contains 17 residues. V was clipped by 6 bases and J by 0 bases; unmatched bases: 8. CDR1 is SNHLY and CDR2 is FYNNEI in the germline V gene. CDR3 in DNA: TGTGCCAGCAGGAGACTAGCGGGGATCGCTAGCACAGATACGCAGTATTTT. It codes for CASRRLAGIASTDTQYF.

This clonotype has a count of ten or more. This chain links TRBV20-1 with TRBJ1-2; D gene ambiguous. V lost 0 bases and J 8 bases, leaving 7 bases between the germline ends. The CDR3 consists of 11 residues. The germline V gene has CDR1 DFQATT and CDR2 SNEGSKA (reference sequence). In nucleotides, the CDR3 is TGCAGTGCTAGAGAACGATTAGGCTACACCTTC. Amino acids: CSARERLGYTF.

CDR3 residues: CASSGISDLNTEAFF. CDR3 coding DNA: TGTGCCAGCAGCGGCATCAGCGACCTGAACACTGAAGCTTTCTTT. The rearrangement uses TRBV9 and TRBJ1-1, with D unresolved. In germline, CDR1 is SGDLS, CDR2 YYNGEE. Trimming removed 3 bases from V and 0 bases from J, with 12 bases in between. The CDR3 length is 15 residues. The entire variable domain, with the rest obtained from reference TRBV9 and TRBJ1-1, is as follows: DSGVTQTPKHLITATGQRVTLRCSPRSGDLSVYWYQQSLDQGLQFLIQYYNGEERAKGNILERFSAQQFPDLHSELNLSSLELGDSALYFCASSGISDLNTEAFFGQGTRLTVV.

Ten or more counts support this clonotype. This chain links TRBV28 with TRBJ1-1; D might be TRBD1 (5 bases). CDR1 is MDHEN and CDR2 is SYDVKM in the germline V gene. V lost 5 bases and J lost 1, with 8 bases in between. The CDR3 runs 13 residues. CDR3 protein: CASSHRGNTEAFF. The CDR3 bases are TGTGCCAGCAGTCATAGGGGGAACACTGAAGCTTTCTTT. Drawing the rest from reference TRBV28 and TRBJ1-1, the complete variable domain is DVKVTQSSRYLVKRTGEKVFLECVQDMDHENMFWYRQDPGLGLRLIYFSYDVKMKEKGDIPEGYSVSREKKERFSLILESASTNQTSMYLCASSHRGNTEAFFGQGTRLTVV.

The sample holds many counts of this clonotype. In DNA form, the CDR3 reads TGTGCCAGCAGTTACGTAGAACTGTCCTACGAGCAGTACTTC. Amino acid sequence: CASSYVELSYEQYF. The chain links TRBV6-6 to TRBJ2-7; D not certain. This CDR3 region has 14 residues. Germline V gene data show CDR1 as MNHNY and CDR2 as SVGAGI (reference sequence). V was trimmed by 2 bases and J by 1 base, leaving 9 bases between them.

The rearrangement uses TRBV7-9 and TRBJ1-4; perhaps TRBD1 as D (6 bases). Per the germline V gene, CDR1 is SEHNR and CDR2 is FQNEAQ (reference sequence). The CDR3 consists of 16 residues. V dropped 6 bases and J dropped 8 bases, with 22 bases sitting between them. In nucleotides, the CDR3 is TGTGCCAGCAGTCCCCGCCCCGGCAGGGGAAGCGAAAAACTGTTTTTT. Amino acids: CASSPRPGRGSEKLFF. Supplemented by reference TRBV7-9 and TRBJ1-4, the full variable domain reads DTGVSQNPRHKITKRGQNVTFRCDPISEHNRLYWYRQTLGQGPEFLTYFQNEAQLEKSRLLSDRFSAERPKGSFSTLEIQRTEQGDSAMYLCASSPRPGRGSEKLFFGSGTQLSVL.

The chain carries TRBV6-5 and TRBJ1-1; a weak D match, TRBD1 (5 bases). With 5 bases removed from V and 3 bases from J, the gap between germline ends came to 10 bases. Germline V gene data show CDR1 as MNHEY and CDR2 as SVGAGI. The CDR3 consists of 13 residues. The CDR3 DNA sequence: TGTGCCAGCAGTGCTAGGGGTTACACTGAAGCTTTCTTT. It yields the protein CASSARGYTEAFF.

This clonotype was seen repeatedly, ten times or more. The chain couples TRBV6-1 to TRBJ1-5; 7 bases are shared with TRBD1. The CDR3 loop spans 17 amino acids. Per the germline V gene, CDR1 is MNHNS and CDR2 is SASEGT. J lost 0 bases, V lost 6 bases, and 11 bases had no gene match. CDR3 DNA sequence: TGTGCCAGCAGGCGGCAGGGGGGTGGAAATAGCAATCAGCCCCAGCATTTT. Translated: CASRRQGGGNSNQPQHF.

This clonotype was counted once. The rearrangement uses TRBV3-1 and TRBJ1-5; D call uncertain. Per the germline V gene, CDR1 is LGHDT and CDR2 is YNNKEL (reference sequence). The CDR3 contains 15 residues. Deletions cut 3 bases from V and 9 bases from J, with 18 bases between. The CDR3 protein is CASSHFLAEPWPQHF. Here the CDR3 DNA reads TGTGCCAGCAGCCACTTCTTGGCGGAACCATGGCCCCAGCATTTT.

This chain uses TRBV20-1 with TRBJ1-1; a weak D match, TRBD1 (5 bases). The CDR3 contains 15 residues. CDR1 DFQATT and CDR2 SNEGSKA come from the germline V gene (reference sequence). V was trimmed by 2 bases and J by 0 bases, leaving 13 bases between them. The CDR3 here is CSARRGGSLNTEAFF. The CDR3 DNA sequence: TGCAGTGCTAGAAGGGGTGGCAGCTTGAACACTGAAGCTTTCTTT.

V and J are TRBV6-5 and TRBJ2-1, with D perhaps TRBD1 (5 bases). The germline V and J ends were trimmed by 10 bases and 6 bases, with 10 bases remaining between them. The length of the CDR3 is 11 residues. CDR1 and CDR2 (germline): MNHEY, SVGAGI. In DNA, the CDR3 is TGTGCCAACAGGAGACTCAATGAGCAGTTCTTC. This sequence encodes CANRRLNEQFF.

The sample holds many counts of this clonotype. This sequence joins TRBV6-1 and TRBJ1-1; no reliable D call. Germline values: CDR1 MNHNS, CDR2 SASEGT. CDR3 size: 14 residues. The V gene lost 5 bases and the J gene lost 5 bases, with 15 bases spanning the gap. The CDR3 spells CASSSGYPETEAFF. In nucleotides, the CDR3 is TGTGCCAGCAGTTCGGGCTACCCCGAGACTGAAGCTTTCTTT.